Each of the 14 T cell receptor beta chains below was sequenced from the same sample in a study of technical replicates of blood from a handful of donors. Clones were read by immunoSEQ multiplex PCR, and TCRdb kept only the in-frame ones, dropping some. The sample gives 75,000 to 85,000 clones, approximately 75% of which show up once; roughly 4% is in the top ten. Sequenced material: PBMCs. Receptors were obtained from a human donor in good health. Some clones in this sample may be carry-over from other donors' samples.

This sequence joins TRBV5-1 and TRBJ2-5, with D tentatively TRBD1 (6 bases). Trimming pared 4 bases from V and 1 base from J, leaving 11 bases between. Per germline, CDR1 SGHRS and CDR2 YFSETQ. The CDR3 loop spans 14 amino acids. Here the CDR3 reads CASSTGQIQETQYF. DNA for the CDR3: TGCGCCAGCAGCACCGGACAGATCCAAGAGACCCAGTACTTC.

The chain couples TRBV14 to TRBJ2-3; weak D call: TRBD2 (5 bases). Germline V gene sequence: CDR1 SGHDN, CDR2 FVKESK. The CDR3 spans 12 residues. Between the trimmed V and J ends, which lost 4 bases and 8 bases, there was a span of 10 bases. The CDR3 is CASSPIRGTQYF. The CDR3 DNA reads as TGTGCCAGCAGCCCGATCCGGGGTACGCAGTATTTT.

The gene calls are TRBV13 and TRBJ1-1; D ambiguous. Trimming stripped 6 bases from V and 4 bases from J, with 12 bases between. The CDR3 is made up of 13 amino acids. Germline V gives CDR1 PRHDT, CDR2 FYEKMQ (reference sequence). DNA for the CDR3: TGTGCCAGCAGTCTCGCCTCCGGCACTGAAGCTTTCTTT. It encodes CASSLASGTEAFF. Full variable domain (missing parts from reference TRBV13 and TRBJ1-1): AAGVIQSPRHLIKEKRETATLKCYPIPRHDTVYWYQQGPGQDPQFLISFYEKMQSDKGSIPDRFSAQQFSDYHSELNMSSLELGDSALYFCASSLASGTEAFFGQGTRLTVV.

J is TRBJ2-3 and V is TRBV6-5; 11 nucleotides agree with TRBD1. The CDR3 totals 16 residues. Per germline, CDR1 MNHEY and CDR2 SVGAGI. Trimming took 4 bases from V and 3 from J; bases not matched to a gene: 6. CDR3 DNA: TGTGCCAGCAGTTTAGCCGGGACAGGGGGAACAGATACGCAGTATTTT. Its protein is CASSLAGTGGTDTQYF.

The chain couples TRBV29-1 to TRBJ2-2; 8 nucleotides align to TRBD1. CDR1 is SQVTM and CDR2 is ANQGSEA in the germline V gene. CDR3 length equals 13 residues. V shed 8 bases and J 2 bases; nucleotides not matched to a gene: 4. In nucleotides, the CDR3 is TGCAGCATCGGACAGGGAAACACCGGGGAGCTGTTTTTT. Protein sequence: CSIGQGNTGELFF.

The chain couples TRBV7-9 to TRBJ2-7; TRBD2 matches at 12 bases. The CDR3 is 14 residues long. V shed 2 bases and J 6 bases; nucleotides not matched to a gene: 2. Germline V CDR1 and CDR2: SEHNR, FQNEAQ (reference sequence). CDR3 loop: CASSLSLAGGEQYF. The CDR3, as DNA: TGTGCCAGCAGCTTATCACTAGCGGGAGGCGAGCAGTACTTC.

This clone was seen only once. The CDR3 loop reads CSADSPLKQFF. The CDR3, as DNA: TGCAGCGCCGACAGTCCACTGAAGCAGTTCTTC. V and J are TRBV29-1 and TRBJ2-1, with D possibly matching TRBD1 (5 bases). Germline lookup yields CDR1 SQVTM and CDR2 ANQGSEA. The CDR3 is 11 residues long. Deletions cut 7 bases from V and 11 bases from J, with 15 bases between.

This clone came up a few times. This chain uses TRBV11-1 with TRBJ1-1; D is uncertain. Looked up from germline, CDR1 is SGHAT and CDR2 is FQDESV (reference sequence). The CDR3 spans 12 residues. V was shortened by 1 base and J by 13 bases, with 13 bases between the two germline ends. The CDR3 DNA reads TGTGCCAGCAGCTTAGGTATCCGACAACTTTTCTTT. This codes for CASSLGIRQLFF.

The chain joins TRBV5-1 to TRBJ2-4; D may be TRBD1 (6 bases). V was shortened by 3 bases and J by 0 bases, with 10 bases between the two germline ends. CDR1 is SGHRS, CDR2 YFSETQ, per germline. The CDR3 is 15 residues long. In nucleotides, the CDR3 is TGCGCCAGCAGCTCCGGGACACTAGCCAAAAACATTCAGTACTTC. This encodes CASSSGTLAKNIQYF.

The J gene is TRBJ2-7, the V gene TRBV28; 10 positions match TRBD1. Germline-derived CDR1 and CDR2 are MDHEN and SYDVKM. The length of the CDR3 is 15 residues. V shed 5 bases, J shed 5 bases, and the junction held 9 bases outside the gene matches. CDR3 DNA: TGTGCCAGCAGTCCGCAGGGGACAGGGGACAACGAGCAGTACTTC. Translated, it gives CASSPQGTGDNEQYF.

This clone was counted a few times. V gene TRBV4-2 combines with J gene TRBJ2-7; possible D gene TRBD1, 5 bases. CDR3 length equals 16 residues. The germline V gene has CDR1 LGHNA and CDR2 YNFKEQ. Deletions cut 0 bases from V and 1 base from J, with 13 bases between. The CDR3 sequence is CASSQDQGDHSYEQYF. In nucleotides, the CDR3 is TGTGCCAGCAGCCAAGATCAGGGTGACCATTCCTACGAGCAGTACTTC.

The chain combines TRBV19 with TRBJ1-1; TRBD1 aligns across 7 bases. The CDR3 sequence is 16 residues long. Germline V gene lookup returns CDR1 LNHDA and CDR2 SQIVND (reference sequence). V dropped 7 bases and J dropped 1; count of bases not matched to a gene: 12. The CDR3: CASTAGNRGQNTEAFF. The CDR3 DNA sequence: TGTGCCAGTACTGCGGGAAACAGGGGACAGAACACTGAAGCTTTCTTT.

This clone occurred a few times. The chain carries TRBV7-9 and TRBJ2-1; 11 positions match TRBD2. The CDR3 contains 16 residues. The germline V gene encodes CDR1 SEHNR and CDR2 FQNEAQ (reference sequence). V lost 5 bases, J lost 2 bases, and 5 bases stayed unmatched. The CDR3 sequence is CASSPKTSGAYNEQFF. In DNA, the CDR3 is TGTGCCAGCAGCCCGAAGACTAGCGGGGCCTACAATGAGCAGTTCTTC. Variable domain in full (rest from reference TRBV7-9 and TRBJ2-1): DTGVSQNPRHKITKRGQNVTFRCDPISEHNRLYWYRQTLGQGPEFLTYFQNEAQLEKSRLLSDRFSAERPKGSFSTLEIQRTEQGDSAMYLCASSPKTSGAYNEQFFGPGTRLTVL.

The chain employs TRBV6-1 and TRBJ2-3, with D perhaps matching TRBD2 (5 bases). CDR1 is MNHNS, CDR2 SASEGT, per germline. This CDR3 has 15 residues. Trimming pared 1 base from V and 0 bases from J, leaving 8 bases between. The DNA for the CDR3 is TGTGCCAGCAGTGAAGGGACTCCTAGCACAGATACGCAGTATTTT. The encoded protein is CASSEGTPSTDTQYF.